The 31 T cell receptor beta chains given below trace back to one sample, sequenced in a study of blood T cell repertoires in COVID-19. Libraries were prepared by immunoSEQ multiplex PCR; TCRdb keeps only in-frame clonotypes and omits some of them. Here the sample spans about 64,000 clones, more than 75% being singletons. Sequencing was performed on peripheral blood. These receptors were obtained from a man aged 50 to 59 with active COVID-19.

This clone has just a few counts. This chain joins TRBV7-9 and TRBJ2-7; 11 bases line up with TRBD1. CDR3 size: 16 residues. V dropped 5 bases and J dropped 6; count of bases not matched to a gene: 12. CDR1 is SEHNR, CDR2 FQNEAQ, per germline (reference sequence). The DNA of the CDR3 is TGTGCCAGCAGCCCCGGACGGACAGGGGGCGGGGGCGAGCAGTACTTC. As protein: CASSPGRTGGGGEQYF.

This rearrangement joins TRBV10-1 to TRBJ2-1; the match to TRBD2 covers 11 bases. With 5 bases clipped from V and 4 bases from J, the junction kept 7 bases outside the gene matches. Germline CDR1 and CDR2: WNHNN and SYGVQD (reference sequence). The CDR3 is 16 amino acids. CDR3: CASSSERLAGYNEQFF. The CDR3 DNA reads TGCGCCAGCAGTTCTGAACGACTAGCGGGGTACAATGAGCAGTTCTTC.

CDR3: CASSLLVTGSSPLHF. The CDR3 nucleotides are TGTGCCAGCAGCTTACTAGTGACAGGGAGCTCACCCCTCCACTTT. The chain is built from TRBV7-2 and TRBJ1-6; TRBD1 agrees at 7 bases. V shed 2 bases and J 10 bases; nucleotides not matched to a gene: 8. Germline CDR1 reads SGHTA; CDR2 reads FQGNSA. There are 15 residues in the CDR3.

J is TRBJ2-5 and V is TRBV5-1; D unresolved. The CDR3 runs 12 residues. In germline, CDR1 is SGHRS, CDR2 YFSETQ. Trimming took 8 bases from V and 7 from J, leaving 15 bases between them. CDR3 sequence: CARGLKPATQYF. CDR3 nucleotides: TGCGCCAGGGGCCTTAAGCCGGCGACCCAGTACTTC.

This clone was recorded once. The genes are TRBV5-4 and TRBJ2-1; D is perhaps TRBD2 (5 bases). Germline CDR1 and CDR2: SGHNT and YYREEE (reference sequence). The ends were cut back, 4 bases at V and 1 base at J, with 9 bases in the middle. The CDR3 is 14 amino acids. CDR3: CASSADWSYNEQFF. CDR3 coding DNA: TGTGCCAGCAGCGCGGACTGGTCCTACAATGAGCAGTTCTTC.

The CDR3 reads CASSLGTARNSPLHF. The CDR3 region has the DNA TGTGCCAGCAGCTTAGGGACAGCCCGGAATTCACCCCTCCACTTT. This chain links TRBV7-9 with TRBJ1-6, with a weak D call TRBD1 (6 bases). The V and J ends lost 1 base and 7 bases respectively, with 11 bases between them. The V gene's germline CDR1 is SEHNR and CDR2 FQNEAQ (reference sequence). The CDR3 contains 15 residues.

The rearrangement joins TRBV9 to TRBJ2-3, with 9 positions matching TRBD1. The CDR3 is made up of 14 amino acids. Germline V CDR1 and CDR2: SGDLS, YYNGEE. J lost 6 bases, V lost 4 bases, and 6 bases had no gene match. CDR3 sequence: CASSPGQGIDTQYF. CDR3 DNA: TGTGCCAGCAGCCCCGGACAGGGGATTGATACGCAGTATTTT.

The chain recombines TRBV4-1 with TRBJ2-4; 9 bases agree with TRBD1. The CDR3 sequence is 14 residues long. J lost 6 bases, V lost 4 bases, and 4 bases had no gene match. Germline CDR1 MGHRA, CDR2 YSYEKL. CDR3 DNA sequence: TGCGCCAGCAGCCGGGACAGGGAAGGAAACATTCAGTACTTC. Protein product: CASSRDREGNIQYF.

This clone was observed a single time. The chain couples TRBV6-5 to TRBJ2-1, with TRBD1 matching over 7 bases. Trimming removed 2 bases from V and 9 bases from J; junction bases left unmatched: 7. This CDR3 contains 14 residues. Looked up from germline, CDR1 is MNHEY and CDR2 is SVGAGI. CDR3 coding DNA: TGTGCCAGCAGTTACAATACAGGGGCAAGTGAGCAGTTCTTC. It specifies CASSYNTGASEQFF.

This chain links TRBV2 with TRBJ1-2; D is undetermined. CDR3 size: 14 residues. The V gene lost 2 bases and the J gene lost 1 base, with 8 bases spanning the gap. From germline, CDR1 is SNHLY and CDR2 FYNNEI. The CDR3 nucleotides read TGTGCCAGCAGTGAAAGGAGGAGTAACTATGGCTACACCTTC. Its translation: CASSERRSNYGYTF.

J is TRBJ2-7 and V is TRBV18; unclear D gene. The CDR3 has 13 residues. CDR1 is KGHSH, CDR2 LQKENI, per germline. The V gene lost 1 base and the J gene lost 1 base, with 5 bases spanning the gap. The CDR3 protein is CASSPLDSYEQYF. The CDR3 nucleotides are TGTGCCAGCTCACCACTAGATTCCTACGAGCAGTACTTC.

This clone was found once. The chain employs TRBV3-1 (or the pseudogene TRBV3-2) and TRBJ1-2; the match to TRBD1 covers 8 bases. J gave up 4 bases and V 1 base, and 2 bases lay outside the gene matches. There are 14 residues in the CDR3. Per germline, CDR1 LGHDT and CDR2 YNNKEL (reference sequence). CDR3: CASSQGGQVYGYTF. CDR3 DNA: TGTGCCAGCAGCCAAGGGGGACAGGTCTATGGCTACACCTTC.

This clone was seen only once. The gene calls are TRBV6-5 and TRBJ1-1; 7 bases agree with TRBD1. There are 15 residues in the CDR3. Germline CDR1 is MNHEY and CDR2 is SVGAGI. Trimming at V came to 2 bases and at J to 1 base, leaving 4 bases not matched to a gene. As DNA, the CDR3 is TGTGCCAGCAGTTACCAAGGGGGCCCGAACACTGAAGCTTTCTTT. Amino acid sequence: CASSYQGGPNTEAFF.

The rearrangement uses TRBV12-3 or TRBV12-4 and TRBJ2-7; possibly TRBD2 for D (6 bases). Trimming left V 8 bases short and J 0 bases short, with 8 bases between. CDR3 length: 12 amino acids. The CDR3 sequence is CASGRDSYEQYF. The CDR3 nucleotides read TGTGCCAGCGGGCGGGACTCCTACGAGCAGTACTTC.

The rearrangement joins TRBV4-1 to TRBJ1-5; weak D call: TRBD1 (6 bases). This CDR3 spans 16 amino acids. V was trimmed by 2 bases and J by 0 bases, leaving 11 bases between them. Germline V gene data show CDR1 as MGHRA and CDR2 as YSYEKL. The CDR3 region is CASSQWGGASNQPQHF. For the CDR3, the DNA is TGCGCCAGCAGCCAATGGGGGGGGGCTAGCAATCAGCCCCAGCATTTT.

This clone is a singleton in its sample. CDR3 sequence reads: CASSDTSGFYNEQFF. As DNA, the CDR3 is TGTGCCAGCAGTGACACTAGCGGGTTCTACAATGAGCAGTTCTTC. This chain links TRBV2 with TRBJ2-1, with 9 bases fitting TRBD2. The CDR3 length is 15 residues. V trimming: 3 bases; J trimming: 3 bases; junction bases outside the gene matches: 3. Germline V gene sequence: CDR1 SNHLY, CDR2 FYNNEI.

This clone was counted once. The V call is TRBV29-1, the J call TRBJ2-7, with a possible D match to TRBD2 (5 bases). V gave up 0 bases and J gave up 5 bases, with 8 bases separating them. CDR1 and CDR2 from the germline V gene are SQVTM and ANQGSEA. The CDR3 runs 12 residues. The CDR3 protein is CSVEETGNEQYF. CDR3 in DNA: TGCAGCGTTGAAGAGACCGGGAACGAGCAGTACTTC.

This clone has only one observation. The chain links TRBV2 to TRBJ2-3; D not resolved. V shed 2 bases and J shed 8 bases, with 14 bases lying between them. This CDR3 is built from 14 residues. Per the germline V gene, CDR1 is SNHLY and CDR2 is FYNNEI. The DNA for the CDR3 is TGTGCCAGCAGTGAAAATTCCCCCCGAGCTACGCAGTATTTT. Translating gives CASSENSPRATQYF.

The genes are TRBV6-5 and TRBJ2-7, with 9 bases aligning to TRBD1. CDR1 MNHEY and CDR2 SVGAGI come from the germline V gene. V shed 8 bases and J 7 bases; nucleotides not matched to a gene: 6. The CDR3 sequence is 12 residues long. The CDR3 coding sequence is TGTGCCAGCCGGGGACAGGGTATTGAGCAGTACTTC. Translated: CASRGQGIEQYF.

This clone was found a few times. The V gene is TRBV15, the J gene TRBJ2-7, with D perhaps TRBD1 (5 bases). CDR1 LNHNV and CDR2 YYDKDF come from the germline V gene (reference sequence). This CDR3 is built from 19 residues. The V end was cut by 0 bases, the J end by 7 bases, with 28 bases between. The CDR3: CATSRDIIGAVDSFSEQYF. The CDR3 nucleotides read TGTGCCACCAGCAGAGATATCATTGGGGCCGTAGATAGTTTTTCGGAGCAGTACTTC.

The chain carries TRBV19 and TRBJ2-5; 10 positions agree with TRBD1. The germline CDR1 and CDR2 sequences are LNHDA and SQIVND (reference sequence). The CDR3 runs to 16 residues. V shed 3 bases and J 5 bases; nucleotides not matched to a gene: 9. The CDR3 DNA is TGTGCCAGTAGTATCCGGCTGACAGGGGGCAGGGAGACCCAGTACTTC. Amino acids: CASSIRLTGGRETQYF.

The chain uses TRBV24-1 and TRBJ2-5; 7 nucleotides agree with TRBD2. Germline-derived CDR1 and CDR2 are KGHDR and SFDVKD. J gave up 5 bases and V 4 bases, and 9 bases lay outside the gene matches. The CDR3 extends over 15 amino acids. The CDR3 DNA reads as TGTGCCACCAGTGAGGCGGGAGTCCTATCGGAGACCCAGTACTTC. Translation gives CATSEAGVLSETQYF.

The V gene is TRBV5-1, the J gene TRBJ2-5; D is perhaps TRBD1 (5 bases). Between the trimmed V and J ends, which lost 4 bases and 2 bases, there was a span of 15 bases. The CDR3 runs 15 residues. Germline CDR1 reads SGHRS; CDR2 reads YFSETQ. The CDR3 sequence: CASSPGRGEQETQYF. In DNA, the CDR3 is TGCGCCAGCAGCCCCGGTAGGGGTGAACAAGAGACCCAGTACTTC.

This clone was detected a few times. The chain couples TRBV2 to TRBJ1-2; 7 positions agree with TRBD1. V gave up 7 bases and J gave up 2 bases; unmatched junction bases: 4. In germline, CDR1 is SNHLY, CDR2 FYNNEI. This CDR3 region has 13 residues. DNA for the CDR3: TGTGCCAGCAACAGGGGTAAGAACTATGGCTACACCTTC. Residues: CASNRGKNYGYTF.

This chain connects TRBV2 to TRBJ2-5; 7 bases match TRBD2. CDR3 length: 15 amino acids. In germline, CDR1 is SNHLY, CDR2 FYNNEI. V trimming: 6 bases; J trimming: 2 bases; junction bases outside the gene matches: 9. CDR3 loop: CASSGGTITQETQYF. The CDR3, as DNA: TGTGCCAGCAGCGGGGGGACTATTACTCAAGAGACCCAGTACTTC.

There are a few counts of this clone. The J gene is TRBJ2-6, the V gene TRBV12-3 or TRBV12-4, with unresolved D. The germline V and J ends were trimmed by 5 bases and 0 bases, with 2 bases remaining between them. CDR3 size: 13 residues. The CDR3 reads CASSLSGANVLTF. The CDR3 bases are TGTGCCAGCAGTCTCTCTGGGGCCAACGTCCTGACTTTC.

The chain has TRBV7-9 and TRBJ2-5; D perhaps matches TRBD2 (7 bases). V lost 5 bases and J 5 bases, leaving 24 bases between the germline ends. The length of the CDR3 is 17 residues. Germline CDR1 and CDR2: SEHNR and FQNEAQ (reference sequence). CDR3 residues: CASSARAGAKMRETQYF. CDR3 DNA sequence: TGTGCCAGCAGCGCCCGGGCGGGGGCGAAAATGAGGGAGACCCAGTACTTC.

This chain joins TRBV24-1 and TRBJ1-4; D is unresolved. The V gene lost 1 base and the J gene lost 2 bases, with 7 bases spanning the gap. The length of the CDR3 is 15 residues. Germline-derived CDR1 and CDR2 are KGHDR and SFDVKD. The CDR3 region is CATSDLLRTNEKLFF. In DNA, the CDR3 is TGTGCCACCAGTGATTTACTTCGGACTAATGAAAAACTGTTTTTT.

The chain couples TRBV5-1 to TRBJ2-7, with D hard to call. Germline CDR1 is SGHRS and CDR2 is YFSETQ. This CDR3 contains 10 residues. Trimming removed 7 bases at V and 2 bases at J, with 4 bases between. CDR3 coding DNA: TGCGCCAGCCTCCCCTACGAGCAGTACTTC. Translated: CASLPYEQYF. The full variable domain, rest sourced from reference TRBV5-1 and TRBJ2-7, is KAGVTQTPRYLIKTRGQQVTLSCSPISGHRSVSWYQQTPGQGLQFLFEYFSETQRNKGNFPGRFSGRQFSNSRSEMNVSTLELGDSALYLCASLPYEQYFGPGTRLTVT.

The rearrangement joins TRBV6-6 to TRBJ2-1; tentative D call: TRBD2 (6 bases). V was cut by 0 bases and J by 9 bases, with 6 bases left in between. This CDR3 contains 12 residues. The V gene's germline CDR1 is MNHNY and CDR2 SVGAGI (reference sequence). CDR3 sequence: CASSYSRGEQFF. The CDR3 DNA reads TGTGCCAGCAGTTACTCGCGGGGTGAGCAGTTCTTC.

CDR3 residues: CASSSSRGLTYEQYF. As DNA, the CDR3 is TGTGCCAGCAGTTCGTCCAGGGGGCTAACCTACGAGCAGTACTTC. V is TRBV28 and J is TRBJ2-7; the match to TRBD1 covers 8 bases. CDR1 MDHEN and CDR2 SYDVKM come from the germline V gene. The CDR3 is 15 amino acids. V was clipped by 4 bases and J by 2 bases; unmatched bases: 7.